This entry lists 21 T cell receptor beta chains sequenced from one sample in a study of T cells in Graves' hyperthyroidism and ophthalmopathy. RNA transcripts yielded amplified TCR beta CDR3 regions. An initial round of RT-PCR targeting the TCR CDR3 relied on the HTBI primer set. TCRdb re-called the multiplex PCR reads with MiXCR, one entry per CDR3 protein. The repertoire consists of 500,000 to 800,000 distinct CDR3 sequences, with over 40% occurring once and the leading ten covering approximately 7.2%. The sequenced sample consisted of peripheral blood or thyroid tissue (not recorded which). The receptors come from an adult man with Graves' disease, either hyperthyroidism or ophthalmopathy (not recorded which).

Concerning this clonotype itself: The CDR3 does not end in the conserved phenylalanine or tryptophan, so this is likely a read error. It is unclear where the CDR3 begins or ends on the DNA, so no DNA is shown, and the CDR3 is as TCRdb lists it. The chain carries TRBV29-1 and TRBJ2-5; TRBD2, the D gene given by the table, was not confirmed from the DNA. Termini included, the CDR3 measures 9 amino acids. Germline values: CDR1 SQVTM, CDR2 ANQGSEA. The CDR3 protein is CSVSPLGRG.

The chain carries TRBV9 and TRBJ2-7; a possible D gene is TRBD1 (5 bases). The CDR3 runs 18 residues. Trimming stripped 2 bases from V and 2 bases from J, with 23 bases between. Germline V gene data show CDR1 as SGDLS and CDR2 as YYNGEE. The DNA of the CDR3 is TGTGCCAGCAGCGTGGGGTTTAATCAGCCCCAGGGTACCTACGAGCAGTACTTC. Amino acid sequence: CASSVGFNQPQGTYEQYF.

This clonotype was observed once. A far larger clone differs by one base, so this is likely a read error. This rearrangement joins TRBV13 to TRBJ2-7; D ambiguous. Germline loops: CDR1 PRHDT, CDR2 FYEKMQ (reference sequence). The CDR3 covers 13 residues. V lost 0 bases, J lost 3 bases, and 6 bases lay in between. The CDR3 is CASSLGGYYEQYF. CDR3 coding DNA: TGTGCCAGCAGCTTAGGCGGTTACTACGAGCAGTACTTC.

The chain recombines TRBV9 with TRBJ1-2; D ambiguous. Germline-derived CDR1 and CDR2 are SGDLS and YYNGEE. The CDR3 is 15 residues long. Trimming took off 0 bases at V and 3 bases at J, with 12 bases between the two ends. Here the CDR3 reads CASSVEVHPDYGYTF. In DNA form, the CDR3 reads TGTGCCAGCAGCGTAGAGGTCCATCCTGACTATGGCTACACCTTC.

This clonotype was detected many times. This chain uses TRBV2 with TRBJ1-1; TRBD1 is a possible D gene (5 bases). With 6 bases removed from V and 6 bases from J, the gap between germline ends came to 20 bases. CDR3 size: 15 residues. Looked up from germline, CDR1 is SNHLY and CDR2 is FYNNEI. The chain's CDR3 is CASRVRVVGTAEAFF. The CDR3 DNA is TGTGCCAGCAGAGTCAGGGTGGTGGGAACCGCTGAAGCTTTCTTT. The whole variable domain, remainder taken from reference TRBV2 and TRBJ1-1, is EPEVTQTPSHQVTQMGQEVILRCVPISNHLYFYWYRQILGQKVEFLVSFYNNEISEKSEIFDDQFSVERPDGSNFTLKIRSTKLEDSAMYFCASRVRVVGTAEAFFGQGTRLTVV.

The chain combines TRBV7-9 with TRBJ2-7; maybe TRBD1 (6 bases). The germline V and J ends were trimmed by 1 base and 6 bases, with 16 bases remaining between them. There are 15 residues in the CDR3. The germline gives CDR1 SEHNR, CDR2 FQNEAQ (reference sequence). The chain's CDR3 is CASSLGHPGQFEQYF. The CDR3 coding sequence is TGTGCCAGCAGCTTAGGGCATCCGGGACAATTCGAGCAGTACTTC.

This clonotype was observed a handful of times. In DNA, the CDR3 is TGTGCCACCAGTGCTAGGGGGGAAACAGGGCATGGCTACACCTTC. Its translation: CATSARGETGHGYTF. J is TRBJ1-2 and V is TRBV24-1; D perhaps matches TRBD1 (6 bases). Germline V gene data show CDR1 as KGHDR and CDR2 as SFDVKD. Trimming stripped 5 bases from V and 6 bases from J, with 18 bases between. CDR3 length: 15 amino acids.

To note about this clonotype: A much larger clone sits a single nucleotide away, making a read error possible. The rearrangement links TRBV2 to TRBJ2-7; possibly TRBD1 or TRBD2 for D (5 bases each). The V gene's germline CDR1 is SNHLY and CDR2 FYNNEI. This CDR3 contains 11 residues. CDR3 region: CAGSVRGEQYF. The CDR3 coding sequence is TGTGCCGGCAGTGTGAGGGGCGAGCAGTACTTC.

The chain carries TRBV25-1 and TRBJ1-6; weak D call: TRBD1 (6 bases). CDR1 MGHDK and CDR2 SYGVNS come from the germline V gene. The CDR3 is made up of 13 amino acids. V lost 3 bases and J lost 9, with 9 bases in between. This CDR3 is CASSDFRGSPLHF. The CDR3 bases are TGTGCCAGCAGTGATTTCAGGGGTTCACCCCTCCACTTT.

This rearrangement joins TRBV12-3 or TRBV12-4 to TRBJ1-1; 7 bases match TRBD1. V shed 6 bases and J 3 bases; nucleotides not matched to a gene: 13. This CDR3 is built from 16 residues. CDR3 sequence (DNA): TGTGCCAGCAGCCGGGGCAGGGGGATCCGAGACACTGAAGCTTTCTTT. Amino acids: CASSRGRGIRDTEAFF.

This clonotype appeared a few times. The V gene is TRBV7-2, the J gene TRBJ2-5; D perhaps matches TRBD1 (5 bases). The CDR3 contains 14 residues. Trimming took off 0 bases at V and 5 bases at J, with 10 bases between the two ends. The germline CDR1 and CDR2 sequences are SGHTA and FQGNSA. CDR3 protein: CASSLATDSETQYF. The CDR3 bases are TGTGCCAGCAGCTTAGCGACAGATTCGGAGACCCAGTACTTC.

The CDR3 reads CSLGGIEAFF. For the CDR3, the DNA is TGCAGCTTGGGAGGGATTGAAGCTTTCTTT. J is TRBJ1-1 and V is TRBV29-1; D not certain. Germline V CDR1 and CDR2: SQVTM, ANQGSEA. V was pared by 8 bases and J by 7 bases, with 11 bases between. CDR3 length: 10 amino acids. Looking up the rest from reference TRBV29-1 and TRBJ1-1 gives the full variable domain: SAVISQKPSRDICQRGTSLTIQCQVDSQVTMMFWYRQQPGQSLTLIATANQGSEATYESGFVIDKFPISRPNLTFSTLTVSNMSPEDSSIYLCSLGGIEAFFGQGTRLTVV.

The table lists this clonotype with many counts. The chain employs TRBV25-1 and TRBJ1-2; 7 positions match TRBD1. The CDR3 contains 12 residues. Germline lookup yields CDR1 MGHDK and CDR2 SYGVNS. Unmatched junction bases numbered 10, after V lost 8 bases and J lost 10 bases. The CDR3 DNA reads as TGTGCCAGCCGGACGGGACAGCGGGCCTACACCTTC. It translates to CASRTGQRAYTF.

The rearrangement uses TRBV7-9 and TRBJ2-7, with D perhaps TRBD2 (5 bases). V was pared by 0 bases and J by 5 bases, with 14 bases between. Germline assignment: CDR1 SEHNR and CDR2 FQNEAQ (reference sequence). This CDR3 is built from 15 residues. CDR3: CASSLAGELVNEQYF. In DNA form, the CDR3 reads TGTGCCAGCAGCTTAGCGGGAGAGTTGGTAAACGAGCAGTACTTC.

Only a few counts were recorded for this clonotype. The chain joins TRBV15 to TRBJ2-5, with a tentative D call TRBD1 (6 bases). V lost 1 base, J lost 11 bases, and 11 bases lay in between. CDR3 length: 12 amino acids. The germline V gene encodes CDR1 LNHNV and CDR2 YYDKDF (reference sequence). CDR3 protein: CATSRGRGQQYF. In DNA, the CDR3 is TGTGCCACCAGCAGAGGAAGAGGACAGCAGTACTTC.

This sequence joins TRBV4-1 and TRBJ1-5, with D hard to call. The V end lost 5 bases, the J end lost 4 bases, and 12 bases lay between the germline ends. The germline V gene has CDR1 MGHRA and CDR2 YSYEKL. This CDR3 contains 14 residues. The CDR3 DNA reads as TGCGCCAGCAGCTATCACAGTGCAAATCAGCCCCAGCATTTT. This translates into CASSYHSANQPQHF.

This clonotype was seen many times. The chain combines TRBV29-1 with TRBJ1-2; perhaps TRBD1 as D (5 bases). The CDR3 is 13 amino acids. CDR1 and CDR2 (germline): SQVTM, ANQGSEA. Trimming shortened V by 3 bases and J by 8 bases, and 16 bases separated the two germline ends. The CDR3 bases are TGCAGCGTTGAGATTTCAGGGATGGGGGGCTACACCTTC. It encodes CSVEISGMGGYTF.

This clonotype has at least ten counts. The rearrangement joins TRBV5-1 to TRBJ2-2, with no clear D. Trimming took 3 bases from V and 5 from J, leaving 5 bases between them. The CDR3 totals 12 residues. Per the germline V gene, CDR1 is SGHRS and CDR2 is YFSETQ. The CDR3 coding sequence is TGCGCCAGCAGCTCGTCTACCGGGGAGCTGTTTTTT. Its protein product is CASSSSTGELFF.

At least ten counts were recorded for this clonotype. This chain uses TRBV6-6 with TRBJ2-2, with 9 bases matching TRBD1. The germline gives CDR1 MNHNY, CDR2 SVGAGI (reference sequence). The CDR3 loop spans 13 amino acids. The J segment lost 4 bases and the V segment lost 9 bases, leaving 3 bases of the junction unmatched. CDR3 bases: TGTGCCAGTTGGGACAGGGTCACCGGGGAGCTGTTTTTT. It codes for CASWDRVTGELFF.

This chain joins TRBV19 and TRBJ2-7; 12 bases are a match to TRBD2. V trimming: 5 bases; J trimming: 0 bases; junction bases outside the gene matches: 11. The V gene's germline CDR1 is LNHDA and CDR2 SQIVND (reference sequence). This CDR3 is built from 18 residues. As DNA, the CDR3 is TGTGCCAGTAGTTCGTCTTCTCCGGGACTAGCGGGCTCCTACGAGCAGTACTTC. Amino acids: CASSSSSPGLAGSYEQYF.

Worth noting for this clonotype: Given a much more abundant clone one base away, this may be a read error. The CDR3 region is CASSDLATRKYF. The DNA for the CDR3 is TGTGCCAGCAGTGATTTGGCGACTAGAAAGTACTTC. The genes are TRBV24-1 and TRBJ2-7; possible D gene TRBD2, 6 bases. From germline, CDR1 is KGHDR and CDR2 SFDVKD. The CDR3 has 12 residues.